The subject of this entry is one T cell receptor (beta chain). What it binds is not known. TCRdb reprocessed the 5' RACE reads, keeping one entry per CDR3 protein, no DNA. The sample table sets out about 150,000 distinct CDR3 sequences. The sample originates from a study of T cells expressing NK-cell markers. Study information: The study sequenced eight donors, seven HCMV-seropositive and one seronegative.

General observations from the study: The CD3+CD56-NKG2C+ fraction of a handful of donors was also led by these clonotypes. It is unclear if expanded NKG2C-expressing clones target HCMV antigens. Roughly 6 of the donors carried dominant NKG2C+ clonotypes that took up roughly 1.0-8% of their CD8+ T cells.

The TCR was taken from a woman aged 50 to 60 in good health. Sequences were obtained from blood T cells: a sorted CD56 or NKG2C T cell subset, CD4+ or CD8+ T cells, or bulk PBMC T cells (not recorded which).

CDR3 region: CASSQEAHRSSYEQYF. The chain couples TRBV4-1 to TRBJ2-7. The CDR3 length is 16 residues. The germline V gene encodes CDR1 MGHRA and CDR2 YSYEKL.